This is a list of T cell receptor beta chains from one sample in a study of OX40 agonist ivuxolimab in advanced cancers. Data came from immunoSEQ multiplex PCR; TCRdb stores just in-frame clones and leaves some out. The repertoire includes over 80,000 clones, approximately 91% of them detected once, and roughly 0.8% sits in the top ten. The starting material was CD4+ or CD8+ T cells sorted from blood, obtained in a trial of the OX40 agonist ivuxolimab. All receptors come from an adult with an advanced solid tumor such as melanoma, head and neck, liver or kidney cancer. The conserved cysteine and the conserved F or W are not part of the CDR3 here. A D gene is named only where the DNA matches it firmly. The listing skips clone size in some rows; elsewhere it reads once, few, many or a size class.

clone size | D gene | V gene | CDR3 protein
. | . | TRBV6-1 | ASNPQYRTDEKLF
. | . | TRBV7-2 | ASSLQKTGYIQY
. | . | TRBV7-2 | ASSPRAESSYEQY
once | . | TRBV4-2 | ASSQDNRVRGYT
. | . | TRBV27 | ASRRGPGGGDSPLH
. | TRBD1 | TRBV28 | ASSSGTGFLTGYT
. | . | TRBV11-2 | ASSLGVGLRTDTQY
. | . | TRBV19 | ASSVFDSSYNEQF
. | . | TRBV7-8 | ASSLVRGEQY
. | . | TRBV7-9 | ASSLGTVEETQY
few | . | TRBV10-3 | AISGGRDYGYT
. | TRBD2 | TRBV5-1 | ASSIALAGDEQF
. | . | TRBV7-2 | ASSVSGNTEAF
once | . | TRBV7-9 | ASSPGSGANVLT
few | TRBD1 | TRBV19 | ASSVRGTGSGGTEAF
once | . | TRBV6-4 | ASSEGVAYNEQF
. | TRBD1 | TRBV4-1 | ASSRRDRDTGELF
. | . | TRBV28 | ASSPGGSGNTIY
. | TRBD1 | TRBV11-2 | ASSLRDRATSYNEQF
. | . | TRBV6-5 | ASSYSGSGSSHEQF
. | . | TRBV5-4 | ASSHGERANYGYT
. | . | TRBV5-5 | ASSSHSGGTDTQY
. | TRBD1 | TRBV2 | ASSGQGSSYNSPLH
. | TRBD2 | TRBV18 | ASSPYSLVSGNYEQY
. | . | TRBV11-2 | ASSPGGRNTIY
. | TRBD1 | TRBV28 | ASRVYRGREYEQY
. | . | TRBV4-1 | ASSHARSPMNTEAF